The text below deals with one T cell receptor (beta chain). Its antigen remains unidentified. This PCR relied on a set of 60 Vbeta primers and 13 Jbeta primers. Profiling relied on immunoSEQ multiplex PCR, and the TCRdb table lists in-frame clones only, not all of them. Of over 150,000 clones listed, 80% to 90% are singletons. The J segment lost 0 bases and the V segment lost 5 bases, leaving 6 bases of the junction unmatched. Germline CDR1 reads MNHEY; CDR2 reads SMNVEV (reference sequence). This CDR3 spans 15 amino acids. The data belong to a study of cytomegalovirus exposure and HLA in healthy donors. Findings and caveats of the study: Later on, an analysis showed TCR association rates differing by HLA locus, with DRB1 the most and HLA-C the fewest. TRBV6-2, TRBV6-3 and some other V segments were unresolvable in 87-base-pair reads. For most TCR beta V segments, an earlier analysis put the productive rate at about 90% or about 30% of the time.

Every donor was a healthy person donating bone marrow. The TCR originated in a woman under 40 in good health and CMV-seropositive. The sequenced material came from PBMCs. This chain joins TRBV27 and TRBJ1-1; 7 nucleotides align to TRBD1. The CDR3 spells CASSPRTGMNTEAFF. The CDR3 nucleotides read TGTGCCAGCAGTCCGCGGACAGGTATGAACACTGAAGCTTTCTTT.